Below are 22 T cell receptor beta chains sequenced from a single sample in a study of blood T cell repertoires in COVID-19. Libraries were prepared by immunoSEQ multiplex PCR; TCRdb keeps only in-frame clonotypes and omits some of them. Among around 78,000 clones listed, around four fifths were seen once. Sequenced sample: peripheral blood. These receptors were taken from a human donor in a cohort sampled during active COVID-19.

The chain uses TRBV7-7 and TRBJ2-6; D remains ambiguous. This CDR3 is 15 amino acids long. Between the trimmed V and J ends, which lost 5 bases and 4 bases, there was a span of 12 bases. CDR1 and CDR2 (germline): SSHAT, FNYEAQ (reference sequence). In nucleotides, the CDR3 is TGTGCCAGCAGCGAACAATCAACCGGGGCCAACGTCCTGACTTTC. Translation: CASSEQSTGANVLTF. The full variable domain, with the rest looked up from reference TRBV7-7 and TRBJ2-6, is GAGVSQSPRYKVTKRGQDVTLRCDPISSHATLYWYQQALGQGPEFLTYFNYEAQPDKSGLPSDRFSAERPEGSISTLTIQRTEQRDSAMYRCASSEQSTGANVLTFGAGSRLTVL.

This clone was found a few times. The chain combines TRBV28 with TRBJ1-1, with D possibly being TRBD1 (6 bases). This CDR3 is built from 12 residues. In germline, CDR1 is MDHEN, CDR2 SYDVKM. Deletions cut 5 bases from V and 11 bases from J, with 15 bases between. CDR3 sequence reads: CASSPNRVTAFF. In nucleotides, the CDR3 is TGTGCCAGCAGTCCCAACAGGGTTACGGCTTTCTTT.

The chain carries TRBV6-5 and TRBJ2-1; tentative D call: TRBD1 (5 bases). The CDR3 covers 13 residues. Trimming left V 4 bases short and J 6 bases short, with 10 bases between. The germline V gene has CDR1 MNHEY and CDR2 SVGAGI. Here the CDR3 DNA reads TGTGCCAGCAGTTGGGGCAGGGTCAATGAGCAGTTCTTC. Its translation is CASSWGRVNEQFF.

The J gene is TRBJ1-2, the V gene TRBV5-5; 8 nucleotides match TRBD1. This CDR3 has 15 amino acids. Germline assignment: CDR1 SGHKS and CDR2 YYEKEE (reference sequence). Unmatched junction bases numbered 1, after V lost 0 bases and J lost 0 bases. CDR3 amino acids: CASSLAGGSNYGYTF. The CDR3 coding sequence is TGTGCCAGCAGCTTGGCAGGGGGCTCTAACTATGGCTACACCTTC.

This clone was seen more than once but under ten times. V and J are TRBV7-8 and TRBJ2-7, with 8 bases aligning to TRBD1. The CDR3 totals 15 residues. V shed 5 bases and J 3 bases; nucleotides not matched to a gene: 9. From germline, CDR1 is SGHVS and CDR2 FQNEAQ. The CDR3 bases are TGTGCCAGCAGCCATCCCCGGACAGGGTTCTACGAGCAGTACTTC. Translated, it gives CASSHPRTGFYEQYF.

V gene TRBV18 combines with J gene TRBJ2-3; TRBD2 agrees at 12 bases. The CDR3 is made up of 16 amino acids. Germline trimming cut 3 bases from V and 4 bases from J; bases unmatched to any gene: 5. CDR1 and CDR2 (germline): KGHSH, LQKENI. CDR3: CASSPLAGGPPDTQYF. CDR3 in DNA: TGTGCCAGCTCACCCCTAGCGGGGGGGCCCCCAGATACGCAGTATTTT.

This clone was counted between two and nine times. The chain is built from TRBV5-1 and TRBJ2-7; 7 bases fit TRBD1. The CDR3 totals 14 residues. The V segment lost 0 bases and the J segment 3 bases; nucleotides outside the gene matches: 3. CDR1 SGHRS and CDR2 YFSETQ come from the germline V gene. CDR3 DNA: TGCGCCAGCAGCTTGGGGACAGGTGTCTACGAGCAGTACTTC. This gives the protein CASSLGTGVYEQYF.

The chain joins TRBV24-1 to TRBJ1-2, with D uncertain. This CDR3 comprises 17 residues. Germline-derived CDR1 and CDR2 are KGHDR and SFDVKD. V was clipped by 0 bases and J by 0 bases, with 13 bases between them. CDR3 amino acids: CATSDLLARHPNYGYTF. The DNA of the CDR3 is TGTGCCACCAGTGATTTGCTGGCCAGGCACCCTAACTATGGCTACACCTTC.

The V call is TRBV7-2, the J call TRBJ2-3; 9 bases line up with TRBD2. Per germline, CDR1 SGHTA and CDR2 FQGNSA. J was trimmed by 1 base and V by 5 bases; bases with no gene match: 4. The CDR3 is made up of 15 amino acids. The CDR3 is CASSRQRGGTDTQYF. The CDR3 nucleotides are TGTGCCAGCAGCCGTCAGCGGGGGGGCACAGATACGCAGTATTTT.

The genes are TRBV15 and TRBJ2-7, with D possibly being TRBD1 (6 bases). Trimming left V 1 base short and J 2 bases short, with 9 bases between. The CDR3 has 14 amino acids. Germline lookup yields CDR1 LNHNV and CDR2 YYDKDF (reference sequence). CDR3 coding DNA: TGTGCCACCAGCAGAGGAGGACAGACCTACGAGCAGTACTTC. Its protein product is CATSRGGQTYEQYF.

The rearrangement joins TRBV6-8 to TRBJ1-4; 9 bases match TRBD1. With 5 bases clipped from V and 8 bases from J, the junction kept 12 bases outside the gene matches. CDR1 is MNHGY, CDR2 SAAAGT, per germline. CDR3 size: 16 residues. In DNA, the CDR3 is TGTGCCAGCAGTCTGTCTGGGGACAGGGTCGAAGAAAAACTGTTTTTT. Amino acids: CASSLSGDRVEEKLFF.

The chain joins TRBV4-3 to TRBJ1-5, with D hard to call. This CDR3 region has 17 residues. Per the germline V gene, CDR1 is LGHNA and CDR2 is YSLEER. Trimming took 0 bases from V and 1 from J, leaving 13 bases between them. CDR3 sequence (DNA): TGCGCCAGCAGCCAAGACGGGCGCGGAGGGAGCAATCAGCCCCAGCATTTT. Residues: CASSQDGRGGSNQPQHF.

The chain has TRBV19 and TRBJ2-7; 9 bases map to TRBD1. The CDR3 is made up of 14 amino acids. Trimming cost V 7 bases and J 1 base; bases outside gene matches: 5. CDR1 is LNHDA and CDR2 is SQIVND in the germline V gene (reference sequence). The CDR3 DNA reads as TGTGCCAGTACCCAGGGGACAGGGTCCTACGAGCAGTACTTC. Amino acids: CASTQGTGSYEQYF.

The chain has TRBV23-1 and TRBJ1-1; 8 bases fit TRBD1. TRBV23-1 is labeled an ORF, and its function is uncertain. This CDR3 has 17 amino acids. V gave up 6 bases and J gave up 2 bases; unmatched junction bases: 14. The CDR3 loop reads CASSDEKRTGKNTEAFF. The CDR3 region has the DNA TGCGCCAGCAGCGATGAAAAGAGGACAGGGAAAAACACTGAAGCTTTCTTT.

The chain has TRBV5-4 and TRBJ2-1; D not resolved. Germline V gives CDR1 SGHNT, CDR2 YYREEE (reference sequence). The CDR3 totals 15 residues. The germline V and J ends were trimmed by 4 bases and 7 bases, with 18 bases remaining between them. The CDR3 sequence: CASSMGRLAVNEQFF. The CDR3 coding sequence is TGTGCCAGCAGCATGGGTCGGTTGGCGGTTAATGAGCAGTTCTTC.

The rearrangement links TRBV11-2 to TRBJ2-7, with TRBD1 as a possible D gene (6 bases). V was cut by 0 bases and J by 4 bases, with 13 bases left in between. CDR3 length: 15 amino acids. Looked up from germline, CDR1 is SGHAT and CDR2 is FQNNGV. The CDR3 is CASSLEPGAAYEQYF. The CDR3 nucleotides read TGTGCCAGCAGCTTAGAACCAGGGGCGGCTTACGAGCAGTACTTC.

This chain links TRBV28 with TRBJ2-3; 12 bases line up with TRBD2. The CDR3 is 17 amino acids. V dropped 7 bases and J dropped 0; count of bases not matched to a gene: 8. Germline V gives CDR1 MDHEN, CDR2 SYDVKM. The chain's CDR3 is CASILTSGGTSTDTQYF. DNA for the CDR3: TGTGCCAGCATTCTGACTAGCGGGGGAACTAGCACAGATACGCAGTATTTT.

The rearrangement uses TRBV18 and TRBJ2-7; D perhaps matches TRBD2 (5 bases). This CDR3 comprises 14 residues. V was cut by 3 bases and J by 2 bases, with 11 bases left in between. In germline, CDR1 is KGHSH, CDR2 LQKENI. CDR3 protein: CASSPGGAAYEQYF. CDR3 nucleotides: TGTGCCAGCTCACCCGGAGGCGCGGCCTACGAGCAGTACTTC.

This clone appeared a few times. The chain recombines TRBV6-5 with TRBJ1-6; 9 nucleotides match TRBD1. The CDR3 runs 15 residues. CDR1 is MNHEY and CDR2 is SVGAGI in the germline V gene. The trim removed 5 bases at V and 5 bases at J, leaving 4 bases unmatched. DNA of the CDR3: TGTGCCAGCAGTCTAGGGGACAGGGATAATTCACCCCTCCACTTT. Translation: CASSLGDRDNSPLHF.

J is TRBJ1-5 and V is TRBV6-5; D ambiguous. Germline-derived CDR1 and CDR2 are MNHEY and SVGAGI. V was pared by 0 bases and J by 5 bases, with 5 bases between. The CDR3 extends over 13 amino acids. CDR3 DNA: TGTGCCAGCAGTTACTCGAGAGATCAGCCCCAGCATTTT. Translation gives CASSYSRDQPQHF.

The chain uses TRBV7-2 and TRBJ1-2, with D possibly TRBD1 on 6 matching bases. V lost 3 bases, J lost 5 bases, and 10 bases lay in between. The CDR3 consists of 13 residues. Germline V lookup: CDR1 SGHTA, CDR2 FQGNSA. CDR3 DNA: TGTGCCAGCAGCTTTATCACAGGGTATGGCTACACCTTC. Its translation: CASSFITGYGYTF. Complete variable domain (other parts from reference TRBV7-2 and TRBJ1-2): GAGVSQSPSNKVTEKGKDVELRCDPISGHTALYWYRQSLGQGLEFLIYFQGNSAPDKSGLPSDRFSAERTGGSVSTLTIQRTQQEDSAVYLCASSFITGYGYTFGSGTRLTVV.

V and J are TRBV7-9 and TRBJ2-7; 8 bases map to TRBD1. Germline CDR1 is SEHNR and CDR2 is FQNEAQ (reference sequence). This CDR3 contains 15 residues. Trimming took 5 bases from V and 1 from J; bases not matched to a gene: 7. This CDR3 reads CASSVTGGSSYEQYF. CDR3 in DNA: TGTGCCAGCAGCGTTACAGGGGGTTCGTCCTACGAGCAGTACTTC.